Listed below are T cell receptor beta chains from one sample, sequenced in a study of blood T cells in healthy people across ages. TCRdb re-analysed the 5' RACE reads in MiXCR, keeping a single row per CDR3 protein. The table shows about 1.5 million distinct CDR3 sequences, with around 40% occurring only once. Sequencing input: blood. Receptor source: a woman aged 18-35 years in good health. CDR3s include the opening cysteine and the closing phenylalanine or tryptophan. Each record gives: D gene, clone size, J gene, V gene, CDR3 DNA, CDR3 protein. The D gene is left open where the match is weak. A clone size is listed for some rows: how often the clone was seen (once, few, many), or a class if it is expanded.

D: .
size: .
J: TRBJ1-1
V: TRBV10-3
DNA: TGTGCCATCAGTGACTTGAGGCCTGAAGCTTTCTTT
CDR3: CAISDLRPEAFF

D: .
size: many
J: TRBJ2-7
V: TRBV6-2/TRBV6-3
DNA: TGTGCCAGCACTCCGGGGTCAATCCTCTCCGAGCAGTACTTC
CDR3: CASTPGSILSEQYF

D: TRBD1
size: .
J: TRBJ2-3
V: TRBV25-1
DNA: TGTGTTAGGAAGACAGGGGGGCCGGATACGCAGTATTTT
CDR3: CVRKTGGPDTQYF

D: .
size: .
J: TRBJ2-7
V: TRBV15
DNA: TGTGCCACCAGGAAAGACAGGTCCGCCTACGAGCAGTACTTC
CDR3: CATRKDRSAYEQYF

D: .
size: .
J: TRBJ2-2
V: TRBV12-3/TRBV12-4
DNA: TGTGCCAGCAGTTTTAGGCGGGGGAACACCGGGGAGCTGTTTTTT
CDR3: CASSFRRGNTGELFF

D: TRBD2
size: few
J: TRBJ2-7
V: TRBV5-1
DNA: TGCGCCAGCAGCTTGCCCGGACTAGCGGGAACCTACGAGCAGTACTTC
CDR3: CASSLPGLAGTYEQYF

D: .
size: few
J: TRBJ2-1
V: TRBV29-1
DNA: TGCAGCGTTGCCCCCGGTACTAGCCACAATGAGCAGTTCTTC
CDR3: CSVAPGTSHNEQFF

D: TRBD1
size: .
J: TRBJ2-7
V: TRBV7-2
DNA: TGTGCCAGCAGCCCGAGGGGGCCTCAAAGATACGAGCAGTACTTC
CDR3: CASSPRGPQRYEQYF

D: .
size: .
J: TRBJ2-1
V: TRBV20-1
DNA: TGCAGTGCTATCTTCAATGAGCAGTTCTTC
CDR3: CSAIFNEQFF

D: .
size: .
J: TRBJ2-7
V: TRBV5-1
DNA: TGCGCCAGCAGTTCCGGGGGAGGACAGGCGAGAGACCTCTACGAGCAGTACTTC
CDR3: CASSSGGGQARDLYEQYF

D: .
size: .
J: TRBJ1-1
V: TRBV4-1
DNA: TGCGCCAGCAGCCGACAGGAACTGAACACTGAAGCTTTCTTT
CDR3: CASSRQELNTEAFF

D: .
size: .
J: TRBJ2-5
V: TRBV11-2
DNA: TGTGCCAGCAGCCCGCCCTATGGGGGGACAGTTAGAGAAAAAGAGACCCAGTACTTC
CDR3: CASSPPYGGTVREKETQYF

D: .
size: .
J: TRBJ2-5
V: TRBV11-2
DNA: TGTGCCAGCAGCTTAGATGGCTGGGAGGAGACCCAGTACTTC
CDR3: CASSLDGWEETQYF

D: TRBD1
size: many
J: TRBJ2-1
V: TRBV7-2
DNA: TGTGCCAGCAGCAGCGACAGGGCGGATGAGCAGTTCTTC
CDR3: CASSSDRADEQFF

D: TRBD1
size: few
J: TRBJ2-3
V: TRBV6-5
DNA: TGTGCCAGCAGTTACTCTAGAAGGGGGCCAGATACGCAGTATTTT
CDR3: CASSYSRRGPDTQYF

D: .
size: .
J: TRBJ2-6
V: TRBV6-1
DNA: TGTGCCAGCAGTGAATACCTCTCTGGGGCCAACGTCCTGACTTTC
CDR3: CASSEYLSGANVLTF

D: .
size: .
J: TRBJ2-3
V: TRBV6-2/TRBV6-3
DNA: TGTGCCAGCGGACTTAGGACCCGAAGCACAGATACGCAGTATTTT
CDR3: CASGLRTRSTDTQYF

D: TRBD1
size: .
J: TRBJ1-2
V: TRBV19
DNA: TGTGCCAGTAGGCGAAGCCTCAGGACAGGCACCTATGGCTACACCTTC
CDR3: CASRRSLRTGTYGYTF

D: .
size: .
J: TRBJ2-3
V: TRBV10-3
DNA: TGTGCCATCGACGGGGAGCATACGCAGTATTTT
CDR3: CAIDGEHTQYF

D: .
size: few
J: TRBJ2-3
V: TRBV3-1
DNA: TGTGCCAGCAGCCACCCGACCAGTGATACGCAGTATTTT
CDR3: CASSHPTSDTQYF

D: .
size: .
J: TRBJ1-2
V: TRBV2
DNA: TGTGCCAGCAGTGTAGACAGGCTCTATGGCTACACCTTC
CDR3: CASSVDRLYGYTF

D: .
size: .
J: TRBJ2-3
V: TRBV20-1
DNA: TGCAGTACTAGGGACTGGCGGGATCGGGTCTTCAATACGCAGTATTTT
CDR3: CSTRDWRDRVFNTQYF

D: .
size: .
J: TRBJ2-7
V: TRBV4-1
DNA: TGCGCCAGCAGCCAGGGATCCCCGGATGAGCAGTACTTC
CDR3: CASSQGSPDEQYF

D: .
size: .
J: TRBJ1-6
V: TRBV4-2
DNA: TGTGCCAGCAGCCAAGCTCTCATTGCCTATAATTCACCCCTCCACTTT
CDR3: CASSQALIAYNSPLHF

D: TRBD2
size: .
J: TRBJ2-1
V: TRBV4-1
DNA: TGCGCCAGCAGCCTGTGGACTAGCCCAATCCTCAATGAGCAGTTCTTC
CDR3: CASSLWTSPILNEQFF

D: .
size: .
J: TRBJ2-4
V: TRBV7-8
DNA: TGTGCCAGCAGCTGGGGGACGGACAAAAACATTCAGTACTTC
CDR3: CASSWGTDKNIQYF